This paragraph covers one T cell receptor beta chain sequence. Antigen unknown. These data come from a study of CXCR3-negative and CXCR3-positive naive CD8 T cells. Study conclusions and caveats: Researchers report that CXCR3-positive naive cells carry more hydrophobic TRB CDR3s than CXCR3-negative naive cells.

UMI-labeled 5' RACE TRB cDNA libraries were prepared from the cells. Using the 5' RACE reads, TCRdb records one entry per CDR3 protein without DNA. The sample's table shows some 150,000 distinct CDR3 sequences. Approximately 320,000 cells per CD8+ T cell subset were flow-sorted in triplicate. Germline lookup yields CDR1 SQVTM and CDR2 ANQGSEA. The CDR3 loop spans 15 amino acids. This receptor was identified in a human donor in good health. Some clones in this sample may be carry-over from other donors' samples. The sample consisted of naive CXCR3+ CD8+ T cells from blood. Stated subset: CD45RO-CCR7+CD27+CD95- naive CD8+ T cells expressing CXCR3 (TNR3+). The genes are TRBV29-1 and TRBJ2-1; TCRdb's assignment of TRBD1 cannot be checked, as there is no DNA. CDR3: CSVGGQGRTYNEQFF.